This T cell receptor (beta chain) came from a study of human T cells and chemical hapten exposure. Study-level points and caveats: DPC sensitization did not alter TCRs above 1 in 1000 frequency.

The ends lost 8 bases at V and 2 bases at J; junction bases unmatched: 10. There are 15 residues in the CDR3. The germline CDR1 and CDR2 sequences are MDHEN and SYDVKM. Whole blood, unfractionated, served as the material for total RNA extraction. Points on this clonotype: Its antigen is unidentified.

The library tagged individual cDNA molecules with unique molecular identifiers. TCRdb re-called the reads with MiXCR, one entry per CDR3 protein. This sample has more than 100,000 distinct CDR3 sequences, with 8.5% to 9% found just once. The chain combines TRBV28 with TRBJ1-1; 8 positions agree with TRBD1. What was sequenced was whole blood. This sequence was found in a human donor in good health. Some clones in this sample may be carry-over from other donors' samples. CDR3 in amino acids: CASEFPGQGNTEAFF. The CDR3 DNA is TGTGCCAGCGAATTTCCCGGACAGGGTAACACTGAAGCTTTCTTT.